This record covers a single T cell receptor beta chain. The data stem from a study of radiotherapy plus CTLA-4 blockade in lung cancer. Method: immunoSEQ multiplex PCR; TCRdb's copy keeps in-frame clones and lacks some. This sample yields 35,000 to 50,000 clones, of which about three quarters are seen a single time; around 3.3% belongs to the top ten. Sample: peripheral blood, taken from a patient treated with radiotherapy plus ipilimumab. The source is a human donor with non-small cell lung cancer who had a complete response to radiotherapy plus ipilimumab.

CDR3 region: CASSQEDRGGYGYTF. For the CDR3, the DNA is TGCGCCAGCAGCCAAGAAGACAGGGGCGGCTATGGCTACACCTTC. The chain employs TRBV4-1 and TRBJ1-2, with 8 bases aligning to TRBD1. The CDR3 is made up of 15 amino acids. Germline CDR1 reads MGHRA; CDR2 reads YSYEKL. The V and J ends lost 0 bases and 4 bases, in that order; junction bases with no gene match: 4.